These 13 T cell receptor beta chains share one sample of origin, sequenced in a study of blood T cell repertoires in COVID-19. Assay: immunoSEQ multiplex PCR; the TCRdb copy retains only in-frame clones and omits some. The sample contains roughly 170,000 clones, roughly 81% of which appear only once. Input material: peripheral blood. The receptors originated from a middle-aged man who had recovered from COVID-19.

This clone was counted a few times. The chain recombines TRBV5-1 with TRBJ2-5; a possible D gene is TRBD1 (5 bases). The CDR3 covers 12 residues. Trimming stripped 5 bases from V and 3 bases from J, with 8 bases between. The V gene's germline CDR1 is SGHRS and CDR2 YFSETQ. The CDR3 loop is CASRDNEETQYF. The CDR3 region has the DNA TGCGCCAGCAGGGACAACGAAGAGACCCAGTACTTC.

The rearrangement joins TRBV5-6 to TRBJ1-2, with a weak D call TRBD1 (5 bases). CDR3 length equals 17 residues. The germline V gene encodes CDR1 SGHDT and CDR2 YYEEEE. V dropped 4 bases and J dropped 1 base, with 20 bases sitting between them. CDR3 in DNA: TGTGCCAGCAGCATCAGATCCTTCAGGGAATATAACTATGGCTACACCTTC. This sequence encodes CASSIRSFREYNYGYTF. The full variable domain, in which reference TRBV5-6 and TRBJ1-2 provide the parts outside the CDR3, is DAGVTQSPTHLIKTRGQQVTLRCSPKSGHDTVSWYQQALGQGPQFIFQYYEEEERQRGNFPDRFSGHQFPNYSSELNVNALLLGDSALYLCASSIRSFREYNYGYTFGSGTRLTVV.

This chain joins TRBV10-3 and TRBJ1-2; D may be TRBD1 (5 bases). Looked up from germline, CDR1 is ENHRY and CDR2 is SYGVKD. The V and J ends lost 4 bases and 2 bases respectively, with 5 bases between them. The CDR3 has 12 residues. CDR3 protein: CAISGQNYGYTF. In DNA, the CDR3 is TGTGCCATCAGTGGACAGAACTATGGCTACACCTTC.

The rearrangement links TRBV3-1 (or the pseudogene TRBV3-2) to TRBJ1-5; tentatively, D is TRBD1 (6 bases). Germline loops: CDR1 LGHDT, CDR2 YNNKEL (reference sequence). The ends were cut back, 5 bases at V and 5 bases at J, with 10 bases in the middle. The CDR3 length is 13 residues. The CDR3 nucleotides read TGTGCCAGCAGCAAGACAGGCTATCAGCCCCAGCATTTT. Protein product: CASSKTGYQPQHF.

This clone was recorded a few times. The rearrangement links TRBV7-8 to TRBJ2-1; D remains ambiguous. This CDR3 is built from 14 residues. V was clipped by 3 bases and J by 8 bases, with 14 bases between them. Per germline, CDR1 SGHVS and CDR2 FQNEAQ. In nucleotides, the CDR3 is TGTGCCAGCAGCTTTTTGGTTTTTGGAGATGAGCAGTTCTTC. Protein: CASSFLVFGDEQFF.

The chain couples TRBV19 to TRBJ2-5, with TRBD1 identical over 12 bases. From germline, CDR1 is LNHDA and CDR2 SQIVND (reference sequence). This CDR3 contains 14 residues. With 5 bases clipped from V and 5 bases from J, the junction kept 3 bases outside the gene matches. CDR3 DNA: TGTGCCAGTAGTCCCGGGACAGGGGGCGAGACCCAGTACTTC. This encodes CASSPGTGGETQYF.

This chain links TRBV11-3 with TRBJ2-1, with 9 bases identical to TRBD2. Per germline, CDR1 SGHNT and CDR2 YENEEA. This CDR3 contains 15 residues. J lost 8 bases, V lost 1 base, and 6 bases had no gene match. CDR3 nucleotides: TGTGCCAGCAGCTTAGGTCTAGCGGGAACGGATGAGCAGTTCTTC. Protein product: CASSLGLAGTDEQFF. Complete variable domain (other parts from reference TRBV11-3 and TRBJ2-1): EAGVVQSPRYKIIEKKQPVAFWCNPISGHNTLYWYLQNLGQGPELLIRYENEEAVDDSQLPKDRFSAERLKGVDSTLKIQPAELGDSAVYLCASSLGLAGTDEQFFGPGTRLTVL.

The V gene is TRBV7-9, the J gene TRBJ2-1; 11 positions agree with TRBD2. V lost 4 bases and J lost 9; bases outside the gene matches: 11. The CDR3 is made up of 16 amino acids. Germline V gene data show CDR1 as SEHNR and CDR2 as FQNEAQ (reference sequence). This chain's CDR3 is CASSWSGTSGSSEQFF. CDR3 nucleotides: TGTGCCAGCAGCTGGTCCGGGACTAGCGGAAGTAGTGAGCAGTTCTTC.

The genes are TRBV7-9 and TRBJ2-1; no definite D call. V lost 4 bases, J lost 4 bases, and 14 bases lay in between. Germline CDR1 is SEHNR and CDR2 is FQNEAQ (reference sequence). CDR3 length: 15 residues. CDR3 DNA: TGTGCCAGCAGCTCCTTGGTTCGCAGTTACAATGAGCAGTTCTTC. Translated: CASSSLVRSYNEQFF.

The genes are TRBV29-1 and TRBJ2-1; 12 positions agree with TRBD1. Trimming took 7 bases from V and 5 from J; bases not matched to a gene: 3. The CDR3 is 13 amino acids. Germline loops: CDR1 SQVTM, CDR2 ANQGSEA. The chain's CDR3 is CSAGQGADNEQFF. The CDR3 DNA sequence: TGCAGCGCGGGACAGGGGGCGGACAATGAGCAGTTCTTC.

This chain joins TRBV5-1 and TRBJ2-7, with a tentative D call TRBD2 (5 bases). CDR1 and CDR2 from the germline V gene are SGHRS and YFSETQ. CDR3 length: 15 residues. V was cut by 0 bases and J by 2 bases, with 12 bases left in between. The CDR3 region is CASSLGGSTTYEQYF. The CDR3 DNA is TGCGCCAGCAGCTTGGGCGGCTCGACTACCTACGAGCAGTACTTC. The entire variable domain, with the rest obtained from reference TRBV5-1 and TRBJ2-7, is as follows: KAGVTQTPRYLIKTRGQQVTLSCSPISGHRSVSWYQQTPGQGLQFLFEYFSETQRNKGNFPGRFSGRQFSNSRSEMNVSTLELGDSALYLCASSLGGSTTYEQYFGPGTRLTVT.

This chain links TRBV4-2 with TRBJ2-7; D is ambiguous. The length of the CDR3 is 17 residues. The germline V gene has CDR1 LGHNA and CDR2 YNFKEQ. Trimming shortened V by 0 bases and J by 1 base, and 16 bases separated the two germline ends. DNA for the CDR3: TGTGCCAGCAGCCAAGATGAGAGCTTACTGTCGTCCTACGAGCAGTACTTC. It specifies CASSQDESLLSSYEQYF.

This chain uses TRBV12-5 with TRBJ2-2, with a tentative D call TRBD1 (5 bases). The V and J ends lost 1 base and 0 bases respectively, with 9 bases between them. This CDR3 comprises 16 residues. Per the germline V gene, CDR1 is LGHNT and CDR2 is FRNRAP. The CDR3 here is CASGLDRNANTGELFF. CDR3 sequence (DNA): TGTGCTAGTGGTTTGGACAGGAACGCGAACACCGGGGAGCTGTTTTTT.